The 25 T cell receptor beta chains listed next were all sequenced from one sample in a study of blood T cell repertoires in COVID-19. Sequencing used immunoSEQ multiplex PCR; TCRdb keeps in-frame clones, though not all of them. The table records approximately 99,000 clones, about 86% of them present only once. The sequencing sample was made of peripheral blood. The source is a woman in her sixties or seventies in a cohort sampled during active or convalescent COVID-19.

V and J are TRBV7-2 and TRBJ1-2; tentatively, D is TRBD1 (5 bases). Trimming pared 5 bases from V and 7 bases from J, leaving 17 bases between. The CDR3 is 14 residues long. From germline, CDR1 is SGHTA and CDR2 FQGNSA. As DNA, the CDR3 is TGTGCCAGCAGCCCCGAAAGGTTGCAGGGTGGCTACACCTTC. Its protein is CASSPERLQGGYTF. Using reference TRBV7-2 and TRBJ1-2 for the parts outside the CDR3, the full variable domain is GAGVSQSPSNKVTEKGKDVELRCDPISGHTALYWYRQSLGQGLEFLIYFQGNSAPDKSGLPSDRFSAERTGGSVSTLTIQRTQQEDSAVYLCASSPERLQGGYTFGSGTRLTVV.

The chain recombines TRBV15 with TRBJ1-5; D remains unclear. The CDR3 spans 15 residues. The germline V gene encodes CDR1 LNHNV and CDR2 YYDKDF (reference sequence). Trimming removed 0 bases at V and 7 bases at J, with 13 bases between. CDR3 in amino acids: CATSRDPGVGQPQHF. The CDR3 nucleotides read TGTGCCACCAGCAGAGATCCCGGGGTAGGGCAGCCCCAGCATTTT. Together with reference TRBV15 and TRBJ1-5, the CDR3 gives the full variable domain: DAMVIQNPRYQVTQFGKPVTLSCSQTLNHNVMYWYQQKSSQAPKLLFHYYDKDFNNEADTPDNFQSRRPNTSFCFLDIRSPGLGDTAMYLCATSRDPGVGQPQHFGDGTRLSIL.

The V gene is TRBV10-3, the J gene TRBJ1-1, with no clear D. This CDR3 region has 13 residues. Germline-derived CDR1 and CDR2 are ENHRY and SYGVKD. Trimming left V 2 bases short and J 1 base short, with 5 bases between. The CDR3 is CAISEESNTEAFF. The CDR3 region has the DNA TGTGCCATCAGTGAGGAGTCGAACACTGAAGCTTTCTTT.

The rearrangement uses TRBV24-1 and TRBJ1-2; D might be TRBD1 (6 bases). CDR1 and CDR2 from the germline V gene are KGHDR and SFDVKD. Trimming shortened V by 9 bases and J by 8 bases, and 18 bases separated the two germline ends. The CDR3 sequence is 13 residues long. CDR3 coding DNA: TGTGCCACCTCTCCAGAGACAGGCGTCGGCTACACCTTC. It specifies CATSPETGVGYTF.

This chain joins TRBV6-2 or TRBV6-3 and TRBJ1-5; possible D gene TRBD1, 5 bases. Germline V CDR1 and CDR2: MNHEY, SVGEGT. The CDR3 contains 15 residues. Trimming took off 0 bases at V and 6 bases at J, with 12 bases between the two ends. The CDR3 protein is CASSYSPGRGQPQHF. In DNA form, the CDR3 reads TGTGCCAGCAGTTACTCACCAGGGCGCGGTCAGCCCCAGCATTTT.

The chain is built from TRBV9 and TRBJ2-2, with D possibly being TRBD2 (6 bases). Between the trimmed V and J ends, which lost 4 bases and 6 bases, there was a span of 19 bases. The length of the CDR3 is 16 residues. In germline, CDR1 is SGDLS, CDR2 YYNGEE. The CDR3 sequence: CASSPGEHYGAGELFF. For the CDR3, the DNA is TGTGCCAGCAGCCCGGGAGAACACTATGGCGCCGGGGAGCTGTTTTTT. Complete variable domain (other parts from reference TRBV9 and TRBJ2-2): DSGVTQTPKHLITATGQRVTLRCSPRSGDLSVYWYQQSLDQGLQFLIQYYNGEERAKGNILERFSAQQFPDLHSELNLSSLELGDSALYFCASSPGEHYGAGELFFGEGSRLTVL.

The chain carries TRBV6-5 and TRBJ2-3; 9 bases line up with TRBD2. The CDR3 sequence is 14 residues long. CDR1 and CDR2 (germline): MNHEY, SVGAGI. The V gene end was trimmed by 7 bases and the J gene end by 6 bases; junction bases not matched to a gene: 8. In DNA form, the CDR3 reads TGTGCCAGCAATGCGGGGGGGGCTGGGGATACGCAGTATTTT. Amino acid sequence: CASNAGGAGDTQYF.

This clone was detected only once. The chain couples TRBV23-1 to TRBJ1-6, with a weak D call TRBD1 (6 bases). TRBV23-1 is an ORF for which the function is uncertain. Trimming left V 2 bases short and J 8 bases short, with 16 bases between. This CDR3 contains 16 residues. This CDR3 reads CASSQTIQGRHSPLHF. The CDR3 DNA sequence: TGCGCCAGCAGTCAAACGATACAGGGAAGACATTCACCCCTCCACTTT.

This clone was recorded only once. The CDR3 here is CASSLDLARYEQYF. As DNA, the CDR3 is TGTGCCAGCAGCTTGGATTTAGCTCGCTACGAGCAGTACTTC. V is TRBV5-5 and J is TRBJ2-7; D is undetermined. Germline V CDR1 and CDR2: SGHKS, YYEKEE (reference sequence). CDR3 length: 14 amino acids. The V and J ends lost 0 bases and 3 bases respectively, with 10 bases between them.

The chain joins TRBV4-1 to TRBJ2-5, with a weak D call TRBD2 (6 bases). Looked up from germline, CDR1 is MGHRA and CDR2 is YSYEKL. This CDR3 comprises 16 residues. The V end was cut by 1 base, the J end by 2 bases, with 14 bases between. CDR3 loop: CASSQGTIPRQETQYF. The CDR3 DNA reads as TGCGCCAGCAGCCAAGGGACTATCCCTCGACAAGAGACCCAGTACTTC.

The chain links TRBV12-3 or TRBV12-4 to TRBJ2-7, with D possibly TRBD2 on 6 matching bases. V gave up 7 bases and J gave up 6 bases, with 16 bases separating them. The CDR3 spans 13 residues. In DNA form, the CDR3 reads TGTGCCAGCACCCCGGGACTCACTGGCGAGCAGTACTTC. Protein: CASTPGLTGEQYF.

The chain uses TRBV28 and TRBJ2-7, with TRBD1 matching 9 bases. After removal of 6 bases from V and 6 bases from J, the junction contained 12 bases not matched to a gene. CDR3 length: 15 amino acids. Germline CDR1 and CDR2: MDHEN and SYDVKM. CDR3 sequence (DNA): TGTGCCAGCAGCTCGCCGGGACAGGGAGGCAGCGAGCAGTACTTC. Residues: CASSSPGQGGSEQYF. Supplemented by reference TRBV28 and TRBJ2-7, the full variable domain reads DVKVTQSSRYLVKRTGEKVFLECVQDMDHENMFWYRQDPGLGLRLIYFSYDVKMKEKGDIPEGYSVSREKKERFSLILESASTNQTSMYLCASSSPGQGGSEQYFGPGTRLTVT.

The V call is TRBV9, the J call TRBJ2-2, with 9 bases identical to TRBD2. Germline-derived CDR1 and CDR2 are SGDLS and YYNGEE. This CDR3 is built from 16 residues. The trim removed 4 bases at V and 4 bases at J, leaving 8 bases unmatched. The CDR3 sequence is CASSLSGGLATGELFF. The CDR3 region has the DNA TGTGCCAGCAGCTTGAGCGGGGGGCTTGCCACCGGGGAGCTGTTTTTT. Based on the CDR3 plus reference TRBV9 and TRBJ2-2, the full variable domain is DSGVTQTPKHLITATGQRVTLRCSPRSGDLSVYWYQQSLDQGLQFLIQYYNGEERAKGNILERFSAQQFPDLHSELNLSSLELGDSALYFCASSLSGGLATGELFFGEGSRLTVL.

The table lists this clone with a count of one. The chain joins TRBV10-3 to TRBJ2-3; a weak D match, TRBD2 (6 bases). Germline V gene data show CDR1 as ENHRY and CDR2 as SYGVKD. This CDR3 spans 16 amino acids. Trimming left V 6 bases short and J 4 bases short, with 20 bases between. The chain's CDR3 is CAISDARTTGPDTQYF. The CDR3 DNA is TGTGCCATCAGCGACGCCCGGACTACTGGGCCAGATACGCAGTATTTT.

The chain recombines TRBV10-3 with TRBJ1-2, with 9 bases lining up with TRBD1. The CDR3 runs to 15 residues. Germline V gene lookup returns CDR1 ENHRY and CDR2 SYGVKD. Trimming took 2 bases from V and 5 from J; bases not matched to a gene: 6. Here the CDR3 reads CAISEPTGQGYGYTF. The CDR3 DNA follows: TGTGCCATCAGTGAGCCTACGGGACAGGGATATGGCTACACCTTC.

The count of this clone is one. This chain uses TRBV7-6 with TRBJ1-1; 12 nucleotides line up with TRBD1. The germline V gene encodes CDR1 SGHVS and CDR2 FNYEAQ. With V trimmed by 5 bases and J by 2 bases, 6 bases remained unmatched. This CDR3 comprises 16 residues. The CDR3 nucleotides are TGTGCCAGCAGCCTTGGGACAGGGGGCATAAACACTGAAGCTTTCTTT. Its protein product is CASSLGTGGINTEAFF.

This clone was seen a handful of times. This chain links TRBV5-4 with TRBJ2-3, with a possible D match to TRBD1 (6 bases). CDR1 SGHNT and CDR2 YYREEE come from the germline V gene (reference sequence). The CDR3 consists of 14 residues. Deletions cut 0 bases from V and 2 bases from J, with 7 bases between. The CDR3 nucleotides are TGTGCCAGCAGCTTGGACAGGGACACAGATACGCAGTATTTT. Translating gives CASSLDRDTDTQYF.

This chain links TRBV5-4 with TRBJ2-5, with 11 bases fitting TRBD2. The CDR3 sequence is 15 residues long. Germline trimming cut 2 bases from V and 5 bases from J; bases unmatched to any gene: 5. Germline values: CDR1 SGHNT, CDR2 YYREEE (reference sequence). For the CDR3, the DNA is TGTGCCAGCAGCTTCCGACTAGCGGGGTCGGAGACCCAGTACTTC. Translated: CASSFRLAGSETQYF.

V and J are TRBV6-5 and TRBJ2-3; D remains ambiguous. Trimming left V 4 bases short and J 13 bases short, with 21 bases between. Germline assignment: CDR1 MNHEY and CDR2 SVGAGI. This CDR3 is built from 14 residues. Here the CDR3 reads CASSSTETLGREYF. CDR3 nucleotides: TGTGCCAGCAGTTCCACAGAGACCTTGGGTAGAGAGTATTTT.

This clone was seen a handful of times. The V call is TRBV2, the J call TRBJ1-5, with a tentative D call TRBD1 (6 bases). The CDR3 consists of 14 residues. Germline V lookup: CDR1 SNHLY, CDR2 FYNNEI. Trimming pared 2 bases from V and 6 bases from J, leaving 11 bases between. This CDR3 reads CASSELGAGQPQHF. CDR3 coding DNA: TGTGCCAGCAGTGAATTGGGGGCCGGTCAGCCCCAGCATTTT.

The rearrangement joins TRBV27 to TRBJ2-2; tentatively, D is TRBD2 (6 bases). V was trimmed by 6 bases and J by 5 bases, leaving 7 bases between them. CDR1 is MNHEY and CDR2 is SMNVEV in the germline V gene (reference sequence). The CDR3 is made up of 12 amino acids. The DNA of the CDR3 is TGTGCCAGCAGCCGGGGGACCGGGGAGCTGTTTTTT. Amino acids: CASSRGTGELFF.

This chain connects TRBV9 to TRBJ2-3, with 8 bases fitting TRBD2. This CDR3 is built from 16 residues. Looked up from germline, CDR1 is SGDLS and CDR2 is YYNGEE. J lost 5 bases, V lost 0 bases, and 8 bases had no gene match. The CDR3 bases are TGTGCCAGCAGCGTAGGTGGGGGGCTAGCGGGAGATACGCAGTATTTT. It is translated as CASSVGGGLAGDTQYF.

The V and J genes are TRBV5-1 and TRBJ2-7; 11 bases map to TRBD1. Germline CDR1 is SGHRS and CDR2 is YFSETQ. The V and J ends lost 3 bases and 3 bases, in that order; junction bases with no gene match: 14. The CDR3 covers 18 residues. The CDR3 DNA follows: TGCGCCAGCAGCTGGGCAAGGACAGGGGGCATCCCAATCTACGAGCAGTACTTC. Translation: CASSWARTGGIPIYEQYF.

The chain carries TRBV19 and TRBJ2-7; D is perhaps TRBD2 (7 bases). Germline CDR1 is LNHDA and CDR2 is SQIVND (reference sequence). V was pared by 5 bases and J by 2 bases, with 19 bases between. This CDR3 has 16 amino acids. The CDR3 nucleotides read TGTGCCAGTAGTCTCGGGGGGCAGGGAGGCCCCTACGAGCAGTACTTC. This translates into CASSLGGQGGPYEQYF.

The J gene is TRBJ2-1, the V gene TRBV27; D gene unclear. V lost 4 bases to trimming and J lost 2 bases, with 12 bases between them. CDR1 is MNHEY, CDR2 SMNVEV, per germline (reference sequence). This CDR3 contains 15 residues. CDR3 DNA: TGTGCCAGCAGTTCCGCCCTGGTAGCCTACAATGAGCAGTTCTTC. Its translation is CASSSALVAYNEQFF.